This TCR beta chain was sequenced in a study of shared clonotypes between healthy human individuals. Study processing details: Owing to the provision of junction-only sequences devoid of quality scores by immunoSEQ, filtering differed. Sequenced by immunoSEQ multiplex PCR; TCRdb stores in-frame clones only, minus some. V, J and clone size were drawn from that table, and D and trimming were deduced from the DNA. This table has over a million clones, approximately 98.5% appearing once. This CDR3 has 16 residues. Trimming at V came to 4 bases and at J to 1 base, leaving 4 bases not matched to a gene. Germline V lookup: CDR1 KGHSH, CDR2 LQKENI. In the case of this clone: Its antigen remains unidentified.

Study-level findings and limits: Larger richness was generally estimated for naive than memory subsets. When naive CD4 clonotypes were compared across a few donors, around 5% were shared.

The CD4+ fraction was divided into a CD45RA+ naive subset and a CD45RA-negative memory subset. The TCR originated in a man aged 25-40 years in good health. The chain recombines TRBV18 with TRBJ2-2, with TRBD1 identical over 9 bases. Sequenced input: naive CD4+ T cells sorted from blood. The subset is: CD45RA+ positively selected. The CDR3 DNA reads as TGTGCCAGCTCACGCTCGGGACAGGGGAACACCGGGGAGCTGTTTTTT. This gives the protein CASSRSGQGNTGELFF.